This TCR beta chain derives from a study of PD-1 blockade in classical Hodgkin lymphoma. Using immunoSEQ multiplex PCR, the repertoire was profiled, and TCRdb retains in-frame clones only, with some absent. The repertoire holds approximately 51,000 clones, with around 73% as singletons. As to this clone: As yet, its antigen is unknown.

Findings and limits, study-wide: Complete responders' diversity at baseline resembled that of newly diagnosed patients.

Each patient experienced a relapse that followed autologous stem cell transplantation, and brentuximab vedotin exposure varied. The patients, who had relapsed/refractory classical Hodgkin lymphoma, achieved best responses of complete response, partial response or progressive disease. The TCR comes from a human donor with classical Hodgkin lymphoma. The sample was peripheral blood mononuclear cells (PBMCs), taken before the second cycle of nivolumab.

Written as DNA, the CDR3 is TGCGCCAGCAGCCAAGATATAGGGGGGTACGAGCAGTACTTC. Translation: CASSQDIGGYEQYF. This chain links TRBV4-1 with TRBJ2-7; the D call may be TRBD1 or TRBD2 (6 bases each). Germline V gene lookup returns CDR1 MGHRA and CDR2 YSYEKL. There are 14 residues in the CDR3. Trimming shortened V by 0 bases and J by 4 bases, and 10 bases separated the two germline ends.